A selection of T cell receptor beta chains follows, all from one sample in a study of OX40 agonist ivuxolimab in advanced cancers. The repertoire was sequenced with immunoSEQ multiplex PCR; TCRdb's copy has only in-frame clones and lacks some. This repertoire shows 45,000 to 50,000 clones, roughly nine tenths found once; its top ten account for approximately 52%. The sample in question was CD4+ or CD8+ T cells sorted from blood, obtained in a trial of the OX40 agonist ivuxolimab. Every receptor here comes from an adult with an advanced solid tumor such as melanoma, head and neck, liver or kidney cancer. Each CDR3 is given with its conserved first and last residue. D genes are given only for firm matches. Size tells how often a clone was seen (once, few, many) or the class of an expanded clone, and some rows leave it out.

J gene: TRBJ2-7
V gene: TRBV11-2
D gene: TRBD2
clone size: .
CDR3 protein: CASSRQRGVEQYF
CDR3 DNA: TGTGCCAGCAGCCGCCAGCGGGGGGTCGAGCAGTACTTC

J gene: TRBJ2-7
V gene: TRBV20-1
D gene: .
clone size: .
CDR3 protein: CSAGRNYEQYF
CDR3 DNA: TGCAGTGCTGGGAGGAACTACGAGCAGTACTTC

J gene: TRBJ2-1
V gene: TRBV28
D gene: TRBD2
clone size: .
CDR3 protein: CASSYGLAGGYNEQFF
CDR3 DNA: TGTGCCAGCAGTTACGGACTAGCGGGGGGCTACAATGAGCAGTTCTTC

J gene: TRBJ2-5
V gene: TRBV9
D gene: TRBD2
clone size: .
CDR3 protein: CASSVDLAGGGPQYF
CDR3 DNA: TGTGCCAGCAGCGTAGACCTAGCGGGAGGTGGGCCCCAGTACTTC

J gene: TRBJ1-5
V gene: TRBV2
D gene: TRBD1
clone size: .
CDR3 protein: CASRAGGINQPQHF
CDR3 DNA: TGTGCCAGCAGGGCAGGGGGCATCAATCAGCCCCAGCATTTT

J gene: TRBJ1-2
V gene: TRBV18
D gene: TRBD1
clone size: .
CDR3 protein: CASSLTGDGYTF
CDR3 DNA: TGTGCCAGCTCACTTACAGGGGATGGCTACACCTTC

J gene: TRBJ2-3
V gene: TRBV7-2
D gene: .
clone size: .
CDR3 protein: CASSPLVGGSTDTQYF
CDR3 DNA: TGTGCCAGCAGCCCCCTCGTAGGGGGGAGCACAGATACGCAGTATTTT

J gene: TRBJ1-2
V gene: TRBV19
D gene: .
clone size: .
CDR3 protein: CASSPREGGLVPQSTF
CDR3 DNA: TGTGCCAGTAGCCCTCGAGAGGGAGGGCTAGTCCCCCAAAGCACCTTC

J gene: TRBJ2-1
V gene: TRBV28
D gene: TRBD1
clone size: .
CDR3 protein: CASRRTGSYNEQFF
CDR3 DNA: TGTGCCAGCAGGCGGACAGGGTCCTACAATGAGCAGTTCTTC

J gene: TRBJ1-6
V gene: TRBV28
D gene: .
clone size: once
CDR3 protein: CASSPGAESNSPLHF
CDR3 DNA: TGTGCCAGCAGTCCCGGGGCAGAATCTAATTCACCCCTCCACTTT

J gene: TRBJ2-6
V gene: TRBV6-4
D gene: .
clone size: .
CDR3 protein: CASSDSSAGANVLTF
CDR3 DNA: TGTGCCAGCAGTGACTCGTCAGCTGGGGCCAACGTCCTGACTTTC

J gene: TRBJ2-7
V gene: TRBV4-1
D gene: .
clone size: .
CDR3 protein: CASSSGTRSYEQYF
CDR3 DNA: TGCGCCAGCAGCTCGGGAACCCGCTCCTACGAGCAGTACTTC

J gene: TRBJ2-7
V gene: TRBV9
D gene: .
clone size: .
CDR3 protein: CASSVSGTLGEQYF
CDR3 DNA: TGTGCCAGCAGCGTATCGGGGACGCTCGGCGAGCAGTACTTC

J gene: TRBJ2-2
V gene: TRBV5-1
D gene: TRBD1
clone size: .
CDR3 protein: CASSLPRGPAPGELFF
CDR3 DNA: TGCGCCAGCAGCTTGCCCAGGGGGCCTGCCCCCGGGGAGCTGTTTTTT

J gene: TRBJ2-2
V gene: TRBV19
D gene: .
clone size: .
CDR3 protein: CASSMGRNTGELFF
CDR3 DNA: TGTGCCAGTAGTATGGGGAGGAACACCGGGGAGCTGTTTTTT

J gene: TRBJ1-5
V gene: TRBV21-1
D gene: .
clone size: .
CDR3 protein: CASSKGQGNQPQHF
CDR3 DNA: TGTGCCAGCAGCAAAGGACAGGGCAATCAGCCCCAGCATTTT

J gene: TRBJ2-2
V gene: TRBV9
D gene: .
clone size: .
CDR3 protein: CASSALGGDTGELFF
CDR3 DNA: TGTGCCAGCAGCGCATTAGGGGGGGACACCGGGGAGCTGTTTTTT

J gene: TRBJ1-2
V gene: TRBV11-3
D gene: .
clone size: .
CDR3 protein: CASSFGGAVFYGYTF
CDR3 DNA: TGTGCCAGCAGCTTTGGGGGGGCTGTATTCTATGGCTACACCTTC

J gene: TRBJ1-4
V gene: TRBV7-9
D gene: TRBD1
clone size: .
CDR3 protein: CASSIRQGWDEKLFF
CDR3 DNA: TGTGCCAGCAGCATAAGACAGGGGTGGGATGAAAAACTGTTTTTT

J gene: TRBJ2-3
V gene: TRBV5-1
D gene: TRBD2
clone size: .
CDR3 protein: CASSRLREGFTDTQYF
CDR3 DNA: TGCGCCAGCAGCCGGCTGAGGGAGGGCTTCACAGATACGCAGTATTTT

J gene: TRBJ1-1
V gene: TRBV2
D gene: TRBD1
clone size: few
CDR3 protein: CASKPGQGGTEAFF
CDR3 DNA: TGTGCCAGCAAGCCGGGACAGGGTGGCACTGAAGCTTTCTTT

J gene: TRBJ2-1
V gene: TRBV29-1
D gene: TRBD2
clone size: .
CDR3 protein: CSVEDRDGGAYNEQFF
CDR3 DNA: TGCAGCGTTGAAGATCGGGACGGGGGGGCCTACAATGAGCAGTTCTTC